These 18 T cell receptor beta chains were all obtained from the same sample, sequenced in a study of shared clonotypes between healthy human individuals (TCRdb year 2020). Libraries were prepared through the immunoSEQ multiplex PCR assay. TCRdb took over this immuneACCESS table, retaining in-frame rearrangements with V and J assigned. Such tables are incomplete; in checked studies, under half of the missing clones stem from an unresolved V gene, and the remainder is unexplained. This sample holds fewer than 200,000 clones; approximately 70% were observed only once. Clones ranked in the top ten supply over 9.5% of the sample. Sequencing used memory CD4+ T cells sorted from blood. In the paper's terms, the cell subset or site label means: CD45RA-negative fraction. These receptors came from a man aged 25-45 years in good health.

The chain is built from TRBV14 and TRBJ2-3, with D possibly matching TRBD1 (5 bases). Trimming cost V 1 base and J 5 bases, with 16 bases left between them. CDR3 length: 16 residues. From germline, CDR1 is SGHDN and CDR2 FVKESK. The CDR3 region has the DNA TGTGCCAGCAGCCAAGTAGACAGTCGGGTAGTAGATACGCAGTATTTT. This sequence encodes CASSQVDSRVVDTQYF.

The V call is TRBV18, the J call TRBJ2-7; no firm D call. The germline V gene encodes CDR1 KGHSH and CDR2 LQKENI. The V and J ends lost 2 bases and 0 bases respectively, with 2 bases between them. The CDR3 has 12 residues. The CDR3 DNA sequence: TGTGCCAGCTCACCAAGCTCCTACGAGCAGTACTTC. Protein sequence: CASSPSSYEQYF.

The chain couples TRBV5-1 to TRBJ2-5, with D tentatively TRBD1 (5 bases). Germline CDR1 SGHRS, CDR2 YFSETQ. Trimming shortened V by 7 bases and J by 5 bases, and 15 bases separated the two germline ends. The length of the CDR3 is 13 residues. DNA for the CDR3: TGCGCCAGCCGAGCAGGGCCGACGGAGACCCAGTACTTC. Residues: CASRAGPTETQYF.

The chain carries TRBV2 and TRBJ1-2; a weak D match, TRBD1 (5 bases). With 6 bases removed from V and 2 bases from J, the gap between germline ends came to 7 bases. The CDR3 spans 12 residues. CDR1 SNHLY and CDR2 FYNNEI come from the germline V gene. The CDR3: CASRGDNYGYTF. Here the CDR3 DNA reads TGTGCCAGCAGGGGGGACAACTATGGCTACACCTTC.

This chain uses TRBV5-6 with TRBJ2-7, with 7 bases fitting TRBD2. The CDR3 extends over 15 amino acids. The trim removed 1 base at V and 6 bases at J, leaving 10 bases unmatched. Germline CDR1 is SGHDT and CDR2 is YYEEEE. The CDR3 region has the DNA TGTGCCAGCAGCTTGCGGCTAGCGGAGACCCGCGAGCAGTACTTC. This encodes CASSLRLAETREQYF.

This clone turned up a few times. The chain's CDR3 is CAISDGGEQYF. CDR3 nucleotides: TGTGCCATCAGTGATGGCGGCGAGCAGTACTTC. The chain has TRBV10-3 and TRBJ2-7; unclear D gene. CDR1 is ENHRY, CDR2 SYGVKD, per germline. Trimming shortened V by 3 bases and J by 6 bases, and 6 bases separated the two germline ends. The CDR3 totals 11 residues.

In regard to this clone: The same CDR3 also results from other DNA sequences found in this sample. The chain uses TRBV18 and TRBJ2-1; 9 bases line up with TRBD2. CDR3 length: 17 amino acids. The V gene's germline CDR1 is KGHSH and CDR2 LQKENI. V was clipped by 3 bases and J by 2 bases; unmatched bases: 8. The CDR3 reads CASSPTLAGGTYNEQFF. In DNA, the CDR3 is TGTGCCAGCTCACCTACCTTGGCGGGAGGGACCTACAATGAGCAGTTCTTC.

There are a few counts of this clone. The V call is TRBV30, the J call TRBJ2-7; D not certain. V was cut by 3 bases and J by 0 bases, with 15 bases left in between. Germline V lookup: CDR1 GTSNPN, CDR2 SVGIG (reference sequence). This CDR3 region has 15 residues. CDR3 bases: TGTGCCTGGAGCAGACCGACAACCAGCTCCTACGAGCAGTACTTC. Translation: CAWSRPTTSSYEQYF.

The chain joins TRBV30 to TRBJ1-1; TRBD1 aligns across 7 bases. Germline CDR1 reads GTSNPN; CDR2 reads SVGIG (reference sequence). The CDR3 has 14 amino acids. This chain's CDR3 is CAYLRWTGNTEAFF. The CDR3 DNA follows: TGTGCTTATTTACGTTGGACAGGGAACACTGAAGCTTTCTTT.

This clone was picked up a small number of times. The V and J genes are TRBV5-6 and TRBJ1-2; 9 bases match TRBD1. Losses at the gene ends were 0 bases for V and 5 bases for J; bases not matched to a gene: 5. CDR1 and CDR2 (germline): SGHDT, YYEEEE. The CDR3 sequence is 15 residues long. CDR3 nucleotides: TGTGCCAGCAGCTTGGTCTGGACAGGGGAGTATGGCTACACCTTC. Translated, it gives CASSLVWTGEYGYTF.

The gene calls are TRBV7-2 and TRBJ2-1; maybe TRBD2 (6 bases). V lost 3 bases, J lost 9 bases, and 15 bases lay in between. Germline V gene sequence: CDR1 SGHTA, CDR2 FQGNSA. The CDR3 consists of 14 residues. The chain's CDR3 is CASSLRWRESEQFF. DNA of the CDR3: TGTGCCAGCAGCTTGAGGTGGAGGGAGTCTGAGCAGTTCTTC.

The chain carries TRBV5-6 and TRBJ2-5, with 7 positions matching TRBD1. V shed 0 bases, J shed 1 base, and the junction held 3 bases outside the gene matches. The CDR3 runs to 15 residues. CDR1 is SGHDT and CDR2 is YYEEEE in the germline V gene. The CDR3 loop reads CASSLVGTAQETQYF. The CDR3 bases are TGTGCCAGCAGCTTGGTCGGGACAGCCCAAGAGACCCAGTACTTC.

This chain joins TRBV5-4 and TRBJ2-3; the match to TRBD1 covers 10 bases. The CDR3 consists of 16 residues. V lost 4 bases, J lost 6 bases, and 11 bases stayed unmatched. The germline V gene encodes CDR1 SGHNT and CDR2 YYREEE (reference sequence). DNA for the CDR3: TGTGCCAGCAGCCGGCCGGGACAGGGGATTGGTGATACGCAGTATTTT. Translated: CASSRPGQGIGDTQYF.

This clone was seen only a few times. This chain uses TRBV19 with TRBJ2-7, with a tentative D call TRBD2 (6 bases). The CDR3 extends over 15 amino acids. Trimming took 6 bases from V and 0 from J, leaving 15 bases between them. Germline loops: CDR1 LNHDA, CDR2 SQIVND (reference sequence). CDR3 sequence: CASSLVGDFSYEQYF. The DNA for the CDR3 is TGTGCCAGTAGCCTTGTTGGGGACTTCTCCTACGAGCAGTACTTC.

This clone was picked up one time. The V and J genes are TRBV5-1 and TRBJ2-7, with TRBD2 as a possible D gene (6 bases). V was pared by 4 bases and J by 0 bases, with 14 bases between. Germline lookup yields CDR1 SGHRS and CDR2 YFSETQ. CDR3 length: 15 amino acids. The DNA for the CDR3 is TGCGCCAGCAGCCGGGGAGACGGGAGCTCCTACGAGCAGTACTTC. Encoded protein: CASSRGDGSSYEQYF.

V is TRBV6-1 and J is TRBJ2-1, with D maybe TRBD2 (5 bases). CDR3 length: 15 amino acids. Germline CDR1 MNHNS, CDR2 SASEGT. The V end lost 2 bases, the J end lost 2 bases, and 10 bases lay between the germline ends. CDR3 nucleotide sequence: TGTGCCAGCAGTGAAAATCCCGGGACCTACAATGAGCAGTTCTTC. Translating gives CASSENPGTYNEQFF.

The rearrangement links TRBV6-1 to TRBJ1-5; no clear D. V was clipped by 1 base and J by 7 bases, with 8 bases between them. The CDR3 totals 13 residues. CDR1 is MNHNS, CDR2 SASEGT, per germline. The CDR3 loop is CASSEGWRQPQHF. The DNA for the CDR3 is TGTGCCAGCAGTGAAGGATGGCGCCAGCCCCAGCATTTT.

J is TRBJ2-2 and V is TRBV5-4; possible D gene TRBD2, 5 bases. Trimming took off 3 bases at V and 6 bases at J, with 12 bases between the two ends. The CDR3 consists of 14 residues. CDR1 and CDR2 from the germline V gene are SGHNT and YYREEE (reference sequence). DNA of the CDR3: TGTGCCAGCAGCTCTGGGAGTTCGGCCGGGGAGCTGTTTTTT. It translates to CASSSGSSAGELFF.